This T cell receptor beta chain is drawn from a study of beta chain features in type 1 diabetes listed by TCRdb under 2018. Notes on the research overall: Mean age, gender distribution, total cell number and subset yield were not different between patients and healthy donors. A total of about 100,000,000 sorted cells were examined across all samples, and RNA yield correlated strongly with the number of cells per subset. The study compared TCRB repertoires of sorted circulating CD4+ T cell subsets between recently diagnosed type 1 diabetes patients and matched healthy donors. Naive and central memory subsets were obtained from all 30 or so donors, but regulatory and stem cell-like memory subsets were isolated from only 8 patients and roughly 8 healthy donors. What the research found in general, with its limitations: PCR might favor shorter templates, but patient and control samples were amplified and corrected together, so any skew would affect both groups equally. The naive, central memory and regulatory TCRB repertoires appeared to resemble one another more closely among patients than among healthy donors. Because cDNA was sequenced instead of genomic DNA, highly expressing activated cells could be over-represented, though the groups showed no difference in activation or CD3 levels. Because small numbers of individuals were included in the HLA sub-analyses, any influence of HLA type on TCRB rearrangement was left unresolved. At VDJ recombination sites, type 1 diabetes patients had fewer insertions and more deleted nucleotides, which implies abnormalities in thymic rearrangement. A moderate but significant shortening of TCRB CDR3 length was observed in type 1 diabetes patients in all four CD4+ subsets.

Turning to this clone: The antigen it binds to is not known. No much larger clone exists at a distance of one base, and base qualities are not known.

A single peripheral blood draw of 95 to 150 mL on average was collected from each donor into heparinised tubes. Naive, central memory, regulatory and stem cell-like memory CD4+ T cells were sorted on a BD FACSAria II using a panel including CD45RO, CCR7, CD25, CD127, CD95 and CD27. A purity above 95% was achieved for all sorted populations. Right away, PBMCs were isolated by Lymphoprep density gradient centrifugation and were stained directly, with no culture step. Samples were stained and sorted in pairs, with one healthy donor and one patient per experiment, so that batch effects were minimized. CDR1 is given as SGHAT and CDR2 as FQNNGV, both from the germline V gene. V is cut by 3 bases and J by 4 bases, and the space between the germline ends is 10 bases. From the cysteine through the phenylalanine, the CDR3 covers 14 amino acids. Only the CDR3 DNA is retained, 42 bases long and in frame from the first base.

The entire amount of isolated RNA was reverse transcribed using the High Capacity cDNA Reverse Transcription Kit, so the sequenced TCRB transcripts were expressed ones. Deep immunoSEQ sequencing was performed on naive, central memory and regulatory T cell samples, with an average of around 3.4 million total reads per sample. After sorted cells were lysed in RLT buffer, RNA was extracted with DNase-treated RNeasy Micro or Mini kits, with the choice depending on cell number. Each cell subset was processed on its own to prevent cross-contamination, while patient and healthy donor samples were processed together. Using the immunoSEQ multiplex PCR, TCRB sequences were amplified from cDNA into 87-bp fragments spanning the CDR3 region. Sequencing of the amplicons was done on the Illumina HiSeq platform. The published analysis was carried out like this. PCR bias was computationally corrected using synthetic template baselines, reads within Hamming distance 2 were collapsed, and singletons that could not be merged were discarded. Reads were aligned against IMGT so that V, D and J genes, CDR3 length and insertions or deletions at six rearrangement sites could be assigned. Clonotype counts were normalized to sorted cell number within each subset before computing true diversity and Gini coefficients with the tcR R package. The overlap coefficient, calculated on TCRB nucleotide sequences, was used to measure repertoire sharing. TCRdb re-hosts the immuneACCESS table, in-frame sequences only. Its copies lack some clones; in the studies checked, an unresolved V gene accounts for under half of them, and the cause for the rest is not known. The V and J calls and clone size are taken from that table; D and trimming were inferred from the DNA. Recorded for this sample are 150,000 to 200,000 clones; about 10% of them occurred a single time. Together, the top ten hold 0.65% to 0.9% of the sample.

The V and J segments used are TRBV11-2 and TRBJ2-1; the D gene is perhaps TRBD1, on 5 matching bases. The specimen was central memory CD4+ T cells from blood. This TCR was recovered from a woman in her 30s with type 1 diabetes. The DNA sequence reads TGTGCCAGCAGCTTGACAGAAGGATACAATGAGCAGTTCTTC. Its translation reads: CASSLTEGYNEQFF.